These 6 T cell receptor beta chains originate from one sample sequenced in a study of blood T cell repertoires in COVID-19. Sequencing used immunoSEQ multiplex PCR; TCRdb keeps in-frame clones, though not all of them. This table has approximately 150,000 clones, around 85% appearing once. Sequenced input: PBMCs or T cells enriched from blood (not recorded which). The receptors here all came from a woman aged 40 to 49 with acute COVID-19.

This chain uses TRBV6-5 with TRBJ1-5; no reliable D call. CDR1 and CDR2 (germline): MNHEY, SVGAGI. The CDR3 extends over 13 amino acids. The V and J ends lost 7 bases and 0 bases respectively, with 7 bases between them. The CDR3: CASTVNSNQPQHF. The CDR3 DNA sequence: TGTGCCAGCACAGTGAATAGCAATCAGCCCCAGCATTTT.

The V call is TRBV7-9, the J call TRBJ2-7; TRBD1 matches at 9 bases. V lost 5 bases and J lost 5; bases outside the gene matches: 10. Germline CDR1 reads SEHNR; CDR2 reads FQNEAQ (reference sequence). This CDR3 has 15 residues. CDR3 nucleotide sequence: TGTGCCAGCAGCCTCGTGGGACAGGGTGCGAACGAGCAGTACTTC. Its protein product is CASSLVGQGANEQYF.

This chain connects TRBV28 to TRBJ1-3; D perhaps matches TRBD1 (5 bases). From germline, CDR1 is MDHEN and CDR2 SYDVKM. The CDR3 is 13 residues long. V lost 2 bases and J lost 4, with 6 bases in between. The CDR3 DNA reads as TGTGCCAGCAGTTTAGACAGAGGAAACACCATATATTTT. Residues: CASSLDRGNTIYF.

V and J are TRBV11-2 and TRBJ2-5; the D is unclear. Germline assignment: CDR1 SGHAT and CDR2 FQNNGV. Trimming removed 5 bases from V and 7 bases from J, with 14 bases in between. The CDR3 is 13 residues long. The CDR3 region has the DNA TGTGCCAGCAGCCAGTTACAGAAATTGACCCAGTACTTC. This sequence encodes CASSQLQKLTQYF.

The J gene is TRBJ1-2, the V gene TRBV19; 10 nucleotides match TRBD1. CDR3 length: 12 residues. Germline-derived CDR1 and CDR2 are LNHDA and SQIVND (reference sequence). V lost 7 bases and J lost 6; bases outside the gene matches: 2. The CDR3 loop reads CASTGTGDGYTF. CDR3 coding DNA: TGTGCCAGTACCGGGACAGGGGATGGCTACACCTTC.

The CDR3 reads CASSNPGHGMGV. CDR3 nucleotide sequence: TGTGCCAGTAGTAACCCGGGACACGGAATGGGCGTC. The chain employs TRBV19 and TRBJ2-7, with D possibly being TRBD1 (6 bases). Looked up from germline, CDR1 is LNHDA and CDR2 is SQIVND (reference sequence). CDR3 length: 12 amino acids.